Reported below is one T cell receptor (beta chain). The data belong to a study of patients and donors after allogeneic stem cell transplantation. The V gene end was trimmed by 6 bases and the J gene end by 7 bases; junction bases not matched to a gene: 10. The CDR3 consists of 15 residues. Looked up from germline, CDR1 is MNHEY and CDR2 is SMNVEV (reference sequence). Using its own MiXCR run on the RT-PCR reads, TCRdb lists one record per CDR3 protein. The sample has about 110,000 distinct CDR3 sequences; less than 45% are singletons. J is TRBJ2-4 and V is TRBV27, with 9 bases that match TRBD1. Sequenced sample: blood, either unsorted or a sorted T cell fraction (not recorded which). This TCR was recovered from a human donor who was either an allogeneic HSCT recipient or a stem cell or donor lymphocyte infusion donor (not recorded which). It is not recorded whose cells these are; they may come from a transplant donor. The CDR3 sequence is CASSRPGTGLNIQYF. DNA of the CDR3: TGTGCCAGCAGCCGTCCCGGGACAGGGTTGAACATTCAGTACTTC.